This TCR beta chain was recorded in a study of blood T cell repertoires in COVID-19. Study-wide background: T cells, B-cell-depleted T cells, or PBMCs provided the cDNA or gDNA that served as material.

Using immunoSEQ multiplex PCR, the repertoire was profiled, and TCRdb retains in-frame clones only, with some absent. The sample yields roughly 160,000 clones, roughly 80% seen once. The germline V gene encodes CDR1 MNHEY and CDR2 SMNVEV (reference sequence). This CDR3 spans 12 amino acids. Trimming took off 5 bases at V and 5 bases at J, with 4 bases between the two ends. The receptor was isolated from a woman aged 40 to 49 with acute COVID-19. Specimen: PBMCs or T cells enriched from blood (not recorded which). The V gene is TRBV27, the J gene TRBJ1-6; no clear D. CDR3 DNA sequence: TGTGCCAGCAGTCTAAATAATTCACCCCTCCACTTT. This sequence encodes CASSLNNSPLHF.